One and the same sample provided the 14 T cell receptor beta chains below, sequenced in a study of control samples from healthy donors and cancer patients (dated by TCRdb to about 2020). Library generation was performed with the immunoSEQ multiplex PCR assay. Not all clones reach the TCRdb copy of this immuneACCESS table, which keeps in-frame sequences only. Checked studies attribute under half of the gap to unresolved V genes and leave the rest unexplained. The sample records 150,000 to 200,000 clones, just under 95% of which are singletons. The top ten clonotypes cover approximately 1.5% of the sample. The sequencing input was blood. The receptors stem from a man aged 18 to 30 in good health.

The chain couples TRBV19 to TRBJ2-6; 9 bases match TRBD2. The CDR3 extends over 18 amino acids. Germline-derived CDR1 and CDR2 are LNHDA and SQIVND (reference sequence). Losses at the gene ends were 4 bases for V and 0 bases for J; bases not matched to a gene: 7. This CDR3 is CASSKGAGGLSGANVLTF. The CDR3 coding sequence is TGTGCCAGTAGTAAAGGAGCGGGGGGCCTCTCTGGGGCCAACGTCCTGACTTTC.

The chain joins TRBV5-6 to TRBJ1-5, with TRBD1 matching 9 bases. The V and J ends lost 4 bases and 4 bases, in that order; junction bases with no gene match: 6. Germline V gene sequence: CDR1 SGHDT, CDR2 YYEEEE. The CDR3 has 15 residues. The chain's CDR3 is CASSADRGGNQPQHF. The CDR3 DNA sequence: TGTGCCAGCAGCGCGGACAGGGGCGGGAATCAGCCCCAGCATTTT. The full variable domain, completed using reference TRBV5-6 and TRBJ1-5, is DAGVTQSPTHLIKTRGQQVTLRCSPKSGHDTVSWYQQALGQGPQFIFQYYEEEERQRGNFPDRFSGHQFPNYSSELNVNALLLGDSALYLCASSADRGGNQPQHFGDGTRLSIL.

V gene TRBV6-5 combines with J gene TRBJ2-3, with unresolved D. CDR3 length: 12 amino acids. CDR1 is MNHEY and CDR2 is SVGAGI in the germline V gene. V was cut by 9 bases and J by 6 bases, with 13 bases left in between. CDR3 protein: CASPLLGDTQYF. CDR3 bases: TGTGCCAGTCCACTATTAGGGGATACGCAGTATTTT.

The V and J genes are TRBV5-1 and TRBJ1-1; tentatively, D is TRBD1 (5 bases). This CDR3 is built from 17 residues. The V gene lost 3 bases and the J gene lost 4 bases, with 22 bases spanning the gap. Germline CDR1 is SGHRS and CDR2 is YFSETQ. The CDR3 is CASSYGQWGREGTEAFF. In nucleotides, the CDR3 is TGCGCCAGCAGCTATGGCCAATGGGGCAGGGAGGGCACTGAAGCTTTCTTT.

V gene TRBV25-1 combines with J gene TRBJ2-7; possible D gene TRBD1, 6 bases. Trimming took 1 base from V and 5 from J, leaving 12 bases between them. CDR3 size: 14 residues. Germline CDR1 and CDR2: MGHDK and SYGVNS. The CDR3 protein is CASSESLNRDEQYF. As DNA, the CDR3 is TGTGCCAGCAGTGAATCCCTCAACAGGGACGAGCAGTACTTC.

This clone was seen only a few times. The V and J genes are TRBV5-1 and TRBJ2-7, with D possibly TRBD2 on 5 matching bases. Trimming took off 4 bases at V and 5 bases at J, with 10 bases between the two ends. This CDR3 is built from 12 residues. Germline V gene lookup returns CDR1 SGHRS and CDR2 YFSETQ. The CDR3 is CASSPRAHEQYF. In nucleotides, the CDR3 is TGCGCCAGCAGCCCGAGGGCCCACGAGCAGTACTTC.

This clone was counted a single time. This CDR3 is CASSYGGGFTEAFF. CDR3 bases: TGTGCCAGCAGTTACGGGGGAGGGTTCACTGAAGCTTTCTTT. The rearrangement joins TRBV6-5 to TRBJ1-1; possible D gene TRBD1, 5 bases. V dropped 2 bases and J dropped 4 bases, with 11 bases sitting between them. The V gene's germline CDR1 is MNHEY and CDR2 SVGAGI. There are 14 residues in the CDR3.

The V and J genes are TRBV3-1 (or the pseudogene TRBV3-2) and TRBJ1-1, with D unresolved. This CDR3 has 13 amino acids. Trimming removed 6 bases at V and 6 bases at J, with 14 bases between. Germline V gene data show CDR1 as LGHDT and CDR2 as YNNKEL (reference sequence). The CDR3 is CASSHLGIAEAFF. CDR3 bases: TGTGCCAGCAGTCACCTGGGGATCGCTGAAGCTTTCTTT.

This rearrangement joins TRBV2 to TRBJ2-1, with 16 bases lining up with TRBD2. CDR1 is SNHLY and CDR2 is FYNNEI in the germline V gene. The CDR3 has 12 amino acids. The CDR3 region is CAGTSGGAKQFF. Here the CDR3 DNA reads TGTGCAGGGACTAGCGGGGGGGCCAAGCAGTTCTTC.

The chain uses TRBV6-4 and TRBJ1-6; no reliable D call. The CDR3 runs to 16 residues. Germline V CDR1 and CDR2: MRHNA, SNTAGT. V was shortened by 6 bases and J by 0 bases, with 12 bases between the two germline ends. Written as DNA, the CDR3 is TGTGCCAGCAGCGAAAACCCGTACTCCTATAATTCACCCCTCCACTTT. Encoded protein: CASSENPYSYNSPLHF.

The V gene is TRBV29-1, the J gene TRBJ2-7, with 7 bases identical to TRBD2. V lost 6 bases, J lost 10 bases, and 9 bases stayed unmatched. Germline loops: CDR1 SQVTM, CDR2 ANQGSEA. The CDR3 contains 11 residues. The CDR3 bases are TGCAGCGTGGGGGGGTTGGGCCCTCAGTACTTC. This gives the protein CSVGGLGPQYF.

This clone showed up just a few times. V usage is TRBV4-1 and J usage is TRBJ1-5; D remains unclear. Trimming stripped 1 base from V and 0 bases from J, with 13 bases between. The CDR3 sequence is 17 residues long. Germline lookup yields CDR1 MGHRA and CDR2 YSYEKL. This CDR3 is CASSQAPDINSNQPQHF. The DNA for the CDR3 is TGCGCCAGCAGCCAAGCCCCCGACATAAATAGCAATCAGCCCCAGCATTTT.

The chain carries TRBV5-4 and TRBJ1-1, with D maybe TRBD1 (5 bases). Germline V lookup: CDR1 SGHNT, CDR2 YYREEE (reference sequence). V lost 4 bases to trimming and J lost 4 bases, with 17 bases between them. CDR3 size: 15 residues. CDR3 in amino acids: CASSPSSGLFTEAFF. In nucleotides, the CDR3 is TGTGCCAGCAGCCCATCGTCAGGGTTGTTCACTGAAGCTTTCTTT.

For the CDR3, the DNA is TGTGCCAGCAGCTCCGGGACCCCGAGCACAGATACGCAGTATTTT. Residues: CASSSGTPSTDTQYF. The gene calls are TRBV3-1 (or the pseudogene TRBV3-2) and TRBJ2-3; D may be TRBD1 or TRBD2 (5 bases each). CDR3 length: 15 amino acids. Germline CDR1 reads LGHDT; CDR2 reads YNNKEL (reference sequence). Trimming took 5 bases from V and 0 from J, leaving 12 bases between them.